One sample yielded the 5 T cell receptor beta chains listed below, sequenced in a study of tumor and adjacent non-tumor tissue in lung cancer (dated by TCRdb to 2016 to 2018). The receptor library was made with multiplex PCR. The listed sequencing device is Illumina HiSeq 2500. Following protocols modified from ARM-PCR, the researchers constructed TCRbeta libraries through three rounds of nested PCR with primers (Table S4). The public reads were reanalyzed by TCRdb: fastp trimming at Q25, MiXCR alignment, in-frame beta chains only. Entries that share a CDR3 protein sequence are merged under the most common genes and DNA. The sample yields around 140,000 distinct CDR3 sequences; approximately 66% were counted once. Of the sample, 15% to 20% falls within the top ten clones. Bulk unsorted tissue served as the source for RNA extraction, and RNA quality was assessed using a NanoDrop ND-1000 and an Agilent 2100.

The material sequenced was lung tumor tissue. Receptors originate from a man between 60 and 70 years old with small cell lung cancer.

A word on this clonotype: At one boundary the junction diverges from the germline segment, which might be a read error. V is TRBV20-1 and J is TRBJ2-1; 7 bases match TRBD2. The germline V gene encodes CDR1 DFQATT and CDR2 SNEGSKA (reference sequence). The CDR3 totals 13 residues. This chain's CDR3 is CSAGLAGVDEKFF. The CDR3 nucleotides read TGCAGTGCTGGATTGGCGGGAGTTGATGAGAAGTTCTTC.

About this clonotype: A much larger clone is a single base away; this may be a read error. The conserved closing phenylalanine or tryptophan is absent in this CDR3, likely reflecting a read error. The chain combines TRBV6-1 with TRBJ2-3, with TRBD1 identical over 9 bases. CDR1 is MNHNS, CDR2 SASEGT, per germline. CDR3 length: 15 residues. V shed 4 bases, J shed 4 bases, and the junction held 6 bases outside the gene matches. The CDR3 DNA is TGTGCCAGCAGTGGGACAGGGGATGGCGCAGATACGCAGTATCTT. This sequence encodes CASSGTGDGADTQYL.

Only a few counts were recorded for this clonotype. DNA for the CDR3: TGTGCCAGCAGGGAGGGTTGGACAGGGGTGAGGAAAAATCAGCCCCAGCATTTT. The encoded protein is CASREGWTGVRKNQPQHF. V usage is TRBV6-1 and J usage is TRBJ1-5; 9 bases match TRBD1. Germline V CDR1 and CDR2: MNHNS, SASEGT. The V segment lost 6 bases and the J segment 4 bases; nucleotides outside the gene matches: 16. CDR3 length: 18 amino acids.

On this clonotype itself: This clone may be a read error of a much larger clone one base away. The V gene is TRBV6-6, the J gene TRBJ2-2, with D possibly being TRBD1 (6 bases). The CDR3 contains 18 residues. Germline CDR1 reads MNHNY; CDR2 reads SVGAGI (reference sequence). The CDR3 is CASSYSRGSNPNSGELFF. The CDR3 bases are TGTGCCAGCAGTTACAGCAGGGGATCTAATCCGAACAGCGGGGAGCTGTTTTTT.

This clonotype was observed many times. The J gene is TRBJ1-2, the V gene TRBV29-1; possible D gene TRBD1, 5 bases. CDR1 is SQVTM, CDR2 ANQGSEA, per germline. The CDR3 spans 13 residues. With 7 bases removed from V and 4 bases from J, the gap between germline ends came to 16 bases. CDR3 bases: TGCAGCGCCCCCTCGGACACCACCTATGGCTACACCTTC. Translation: CSAPSDTTYGYTF. Using reference TRBV29-1 and TRBJ1-2 for the parts outside the CDR3, the full variable domain is SAVISQKPSRDICQRGTSLTIQCQVDSQVTMMFWYRQQPGQSLTLIATANQGSEATYESGFVIDKFPISRPNLTFSTLTVSNMSPEDSSIYLCSAPSDTTYGYTFGSGTRLTVV.